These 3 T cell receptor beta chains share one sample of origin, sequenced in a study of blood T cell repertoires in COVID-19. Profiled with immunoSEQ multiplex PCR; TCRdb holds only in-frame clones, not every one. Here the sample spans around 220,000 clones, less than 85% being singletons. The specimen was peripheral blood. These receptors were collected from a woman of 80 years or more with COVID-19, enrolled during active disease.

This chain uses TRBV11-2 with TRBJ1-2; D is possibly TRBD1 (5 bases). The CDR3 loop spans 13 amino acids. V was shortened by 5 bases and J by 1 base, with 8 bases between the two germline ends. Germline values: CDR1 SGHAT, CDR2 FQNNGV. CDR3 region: CASSRDSNYGYTF. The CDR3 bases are TGTGCCAGCAGCCGAGACAGTAACTATGGCTACACCTTC.

The CDR3 region is CASTTAWGVETQYF. The DNA for the CDR3 is TGTGCCAGCACCACCGCGTGGGGGGTGGAGACCCAGTACTTC. The V call is TRBV5-6, the J call TRBJ2-5; a possible D gene is TRBD2 (6 bases). V shed 6 bases and J shed 5 bases, with 17 bases lying between them. This CDR3 spans 14 amino acids. CDR1 is SGHDT and CDR2 is YYEEEE in the germline V gene.

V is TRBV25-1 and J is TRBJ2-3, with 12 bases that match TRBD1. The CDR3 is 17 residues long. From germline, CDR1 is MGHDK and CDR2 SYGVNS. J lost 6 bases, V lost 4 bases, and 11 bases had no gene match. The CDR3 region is CASSGSLGTGGADTQYF. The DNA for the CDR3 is TGTGCCAGCAGTGGGTCCCTCGGGACAGGGGGCGCGGATACGCAGTATTTT.